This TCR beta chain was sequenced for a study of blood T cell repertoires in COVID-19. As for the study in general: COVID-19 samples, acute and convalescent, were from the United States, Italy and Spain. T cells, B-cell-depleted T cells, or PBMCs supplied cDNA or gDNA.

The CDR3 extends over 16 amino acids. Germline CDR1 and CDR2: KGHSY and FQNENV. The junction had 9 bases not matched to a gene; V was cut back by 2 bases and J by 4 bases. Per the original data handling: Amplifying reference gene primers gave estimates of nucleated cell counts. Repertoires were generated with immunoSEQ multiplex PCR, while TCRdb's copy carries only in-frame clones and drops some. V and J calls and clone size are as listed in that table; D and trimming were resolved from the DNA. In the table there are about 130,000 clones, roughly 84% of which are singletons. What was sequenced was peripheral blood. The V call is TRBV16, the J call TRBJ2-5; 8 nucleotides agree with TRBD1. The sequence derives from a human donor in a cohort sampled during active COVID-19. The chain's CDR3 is CASSQTDWTGSETQYF. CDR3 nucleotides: TGTGCCAGCAGCCAAACAGATTGGACAGGGTCAGAGACCCAGTACTTC.